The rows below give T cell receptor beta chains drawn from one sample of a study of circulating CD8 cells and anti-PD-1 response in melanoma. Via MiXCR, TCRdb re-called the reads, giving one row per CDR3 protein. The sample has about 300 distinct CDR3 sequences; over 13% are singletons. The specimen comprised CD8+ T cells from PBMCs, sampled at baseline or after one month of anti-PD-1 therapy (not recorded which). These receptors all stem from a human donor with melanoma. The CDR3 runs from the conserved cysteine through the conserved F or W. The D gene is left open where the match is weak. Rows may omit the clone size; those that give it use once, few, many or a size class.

TGTGCCAGCCAAGAGACCCAGTACTTC,CASQETQYF,TRBV27,TRBJ2-5,-,-
TGTGCCAGTAGTGTAGCGAGCACAGATACGCAGTATTTT,CASSVASTDTQYF,TRBV19,TRBJ2-3,-,medium-sized
TGTGCCAGTAGTATAGGGAGGACTGAAGCTTTCTTT,CASSIGRTEAFF,TRBV19,TRBJ1-1,-,large
TGTGCCACCAGTGATCCGAGGGGTCAGCCCCAGCATTTT,CATSDPRGQPQHF,TRBV24-1,TRBJ1-5,-,medium-sized
TGTGCCAGCAGTTTCGTAAGGGCGGGCATTCAGTACTTC,CASSFVRAGIQYF,TRBV27,TRBJ2-4,-,large
TGTGCCAGTAGTGCAGAGGGGATGAAGGGCTACACCTTC,CASSAEGMKGYTF,TRBV19,TRBJ1-2,-,-
TGTGCCAGCAGCGGGGAGGTGTTTGGTAGGACAGATACGCAGTATTTT,CASSGEVFGRTDTQYF,TRBV11-2,TRBJ2-3,-,few
TGTGCCACGGACAACGCTAAGAACAATGAGCAGTTCTTC,CATDNAKNNEQFF,TRBV19,TRBJ2-1,-,few
TGTGCCAGCAGCTTCGCAGGGGCCCAGGGAAACACCATATATTTT,CASSFAGAQGNTIYF,TRBV7-9,TRBJ1-3,-,medium-sized
TGTGCCAGTAGTCTGGGGGTAATGGGGAATTCACCCCTCCACTTT,CASSLGVMGNSPLHF,TRBV19,TRBJ1-6,-,-
TGTGCCAGCAGCCTAGAGACCGGGGAGCTGTTTTTT,CASSLETGELFF,TRBV14,TRBJ2-2,-,-
TGTGCCAGCAGCTTCAGCCCAAGCGGGGGGGGCATGGATACGCAGTATTTT,CASSFSPSGGGMDTQYF,TRBV7-3,TRBJ2-3,TRBD2,large
TGTGCCAGCAGTGACCAGACCGGGGGAACAGATACGCAGTATTTT,CASSDQTGGTDTQYF,TRBV2,TRBJ2-3,-,medium-sized
TGTGCCAGCAGCTTAGTACTAGCCGGCGGGGAGCTGTTTTTT,CASSLVLAGGELFF,TRBV7-2,TRBJ2-2,-,large
TGCAGCGTTGTAGTCAGTCACGAGCAGTACTTC,CSVVVSHEQYF,TRBV29-1,TRBJ2-7,-,medium-sized
TGCGCCAGCAGCCATGGACAGGGGGAAGGCAATGAGCAGTTCTTC,CASSHGQGEGNEQFF,TRBV5-1,TRBJ2-1,TRBD1,large
TGTGCCAGCAGGGCGAACACTGAAGCTTTCTTT,CASRANTEAFF,TRBV6-2/TRBV6-3,TRBJ1-1,-,large
TGTGCCAGCAGTTACTTAGCGGGGAACACCGGGGAGCTGTTTTTT,CASSYLAGNTGELFF,TRBV6-5,TRBJ2-2,TRBD2,large
TGTGCCAGCAGCGAAACCGGACAGGGTGGTAATTCACCCCTCCACTTT,CASSETGQGGNSPLHF,TRBV5-4,TRBJ1-6,TRBD1,medium-sized
TGTGCCAGCAGCTTCCCCAGGCATGGACTAGCGGGGGATACAGATACGCAGTATTTT,CASSFPRHGLAGDTDTQYF,TRBV11-2,TRBJ2-3,TRBD2,few
TGCGCCAGCAGCCAAGTGGCCCACTCCTACGAGCAGTACTTC,CASSQVAHSYEQYF,TRBV4-3,TRBJ2-7,-,large
TGTGCCAGTAGTATCACCGAACACATAGTCTCCGGGGAGCTGTTTTTT,CASSITEHIVSGELFF,TRBV19,TRBJ2-2,-,medium-sized
TGCGCCAGCAGGAACAAGATAGGGGGATTGGAGTATGGCTACACCTTC,CASRNKIGGLEYGYTF,TRBV4-3,TRBJ1-2,-,medium-sized
TGTGCCAGCAGCGCAGAGCGAAACATTCAGTACTTC,CASSAERNIQYF,TRBV7-8,TRBJ2-4,-,medium-sized
TGTGCCAGCAGTGACTCACTAGCGGAGAACAATGAGCAGTTCTTC,CASSDSLAENNEQFF,TRBV2,TRBJ2-1,TRBD2,-
TGTGCCAGCAGGGCTAGCGGGGGGACCTACGAGCAGTACTTC,CASRASGGTYEQYF,TRBV27,TRBJ2-7,TRBD2,medium-sized
TGCGCCAGCAGGGGGACTAGCGGGGGGATGGAGACCCAGTACTTC,CASRGTSGGMETQYF,TRBV10-2,TRBJ2-5,TRBD2,large
TGTGCCAGCGGCGGGACACCCTACGAGCAGTACTTC,CASGGTPYEQYF,TRBV6-2/TRBV6-3,TRBJ2-7,-,medium-sized
TGCAGTGCTGCCTTAAAGGGAGGACTAGCGGGGAGCACAGATACGCAGTATTTT,CSAALKGGLAGSTDTQYF,TRBV20-1,TRBJ2-3,TRBD2,few
TGTGCCAGTAGTATGATGGGACCCTGGGATGGCTACACCTTC,CASSMMGPWDGYTF,TRBV19,TRBJ1-2,-,medium-sized
TGCAGCGTTGGTGACAGCTATGGCTACACCTTC,CSVGDSYGYTF,TRBV29-1,TRBJ1-2,-,medium-sized
TGTGCCAGCAGTGTTTTGGACACCAGCTCTGGGGCCAACGTCCTGACTTTC,CASSVLDTSSGANVLTF,TRBV2,TRBJ2-6,-,large
TGTGCCAGCAGTTACATCCAGACAGGGTTCTACGAGCAGTACTTC,CASSYIQTGFYEQYF,TRBV6-5,TRBJ2-7,TRBD1,medium-sized
TGTGCCAGCAGCCTGCTGGATAAGAAAATAGCCTACGAGCAGTACTTC,CASSLLDKKIAYEQYF,TRBV14,TRBJ2-7,-,medium-sized
TGTGCCAGCAGCTTTGCCATCGGCTCCACTGAAGCTTTCTTT,CASSFAIGSTEAFF,TRBV7-9,TRBJ1-1,-,large